Presented here are 5 T cell receptor beta chains from one specimen sequenced in a study of spatial heterogeneity in lung cancer. TCRdb processed the 5' RACE reads anew with MiXCR; each CDR3 protein has one entry. The sample shows 7,000 to 9,500 distinct CDR3 sequences, around 6.7% of them seen only once. Time point indicated: sample taken at primary tumor resection. Study results and caveats: For expanded intratumoral alpha and beta TCRs, counts tracked tumor mutation counts.

These receptors have no known antigen. The sample in question was lung tumor tissue, obtained at surgery. These receptors all come from a male donor with early-stage non-small cell lung cancer.

This sequence joins TRBV12-3 or TRBV12-4 and TRBJ1-2; a weak D match, TRBD1 (6 bases). Between the trimmed V and J ends, which lost 6 bases and 8 bases, there was a span of 16 bases. CDR3 length: 13 amino acids. The CDR3 DNA follows: TGTGCCAGCAGAAAAACAGGGTACCTGGGCTACACCTTC. Residues: CASRKTGYLGYTF.

This clonotype is termed medium-sized (0.01 to 0.1%). This chain uses TRBV7-2 with TRBJ1-2; D is unresolved. V was trimmed by 5 bases and J by 0 bases, leaving 13 bases between them. The CDR3 length is 15 residues. Germline CDR1 SGHTA, CDR2 FQGNSA. CDR3 protein: CASSAGWTANYGYTF. CDR3 DNA sequence: TGTGCCAGCAGCGCCGGTTGGACGGCTAACTATGGCTACACCTTC.

A note on this clonotype: A much larger clone lies a single base off, so this may be a read error. This chain uses TRBV7-2 with TRBJ1-3; D uncertain. V shed 8 bases and J shed 0 bases, with 11 bases lying between them. The CDR3 is 14 amino acids. Germline loops: CDR1 SGHTA, CDR2 FQGNSA. CDR3 sequence (DNA): TGTGCCAGCGGCCTGGGTATCTCTGGAAACACCATATATTTT. It translates to CASGLGISGNTIYF.

This clonotype was seen ten or more times. The chain carries TRBV6-1 and TRBJ2-7; TRBD1 aligns across 7 bases. The length of the CDR3 is 13 residues. Germline V CDR1 and CDR2: MNHNS, SASEGT. V gave up 6 bases and J gave up 0 bases; unmatched junction bases: 2. CDR3 coding DNA: TGTGCCAGCAGGGACAGGAGCTCCTACGAGCAGTACTTC. Protein sequence: CASRDRSSYEQYF.

The chain links TRBV6-2 or TRBV6-3 to TRBJ2-3, with 11 bases fitting TRBD2. V shed 6 bases, J shed 0 bases, and the junction held 8 bases outside the gene matches. Germline values: CDR1 MNHEY, CDR2 SVGEGT. The CDR3 spans 17 residues. The CDR3 region is CASSPERTSGSTDTQYF. Written as DNA, the CDR3 is TGTGCCAGCAGCCCCGAACGGACTAGCGGGAGCACAGATACGCAGTATTTT.